The present T cell receptor (beta chain) was sequenced within a study of cytomegalovirus exposure and HLA in healthy donors (dated by TCRdb to 2016 to 2017). Broadly, across the study: An earlier analysis of approximately 640 of the donors reported approximately 300 Gb of sequence data and about 100 million unique TCR beta sequences from roughly 200 million T cells. Approximately 310 gigabases of sequencing data and 91 million or so unique TCR sequences made up an early release that covered several hundred HLA-typed donors. Of the roughly 410 genotyped donors, 65% to 90% were placed in the genetic ancestry cluster associated with self-reported Caucasian donors. The aim of the study was to test whether cataloging public T cell receptors could identify signatures of past pathogen exposure. The T cell repertoires of around 730 subjects were profiled by immunosequencing and related to cytomegalovirus serostatus. A separate validation cohort of more than 100 different subjects was used in addition to the approximately 670-subject first cohort. To predict cytomegalovirus infection status, the study brought together high-throughput TCR immunosequencing, statistical association of individual TCRs with disease status, and machine learning. To study patterns of TCR occurrence, a later analysis re-analyzed previously published TCR beta repertoires from 666 donors and added high-resolution HLA genotyping. In the later analysis, no new phenotypic data were used to find candidate immune exposures; instead, reliance was placed on TCR beta sequences and their occurrence across donors. An earlier analysis of 587 of the donors used high-throughput TCR beta sequencing to judge whether each TCR beta V gene segment behaved as functional or pseudogenic. Donor age, sex, ethnicity and CMV serostatus were compiled together with the repertoire data. Genome-wide SNP genotypes for about 65% of the 666 donors were used in a later genetic analysis, which treated that subset as a discovery cohort. All discovery cohort repertoires had been generated on a single sequencing platform. HLA typing covered class I and class II loci at four-digit resolution. Typing coverage differed by locus: A, B, C, DRB1 and DQB1 were typed in roughly 629-630 donors, DQA1 in 522, DPA1 in around 610, and DPB1 in approximately 450. A few DR-DQ haplotypes were treated as single units for association and clustering because of strong linkage in the cohort. Among around 400 genotyped donors of the cohort, an average of about 240,000 unique TCR beta nucleotide sequences was sequenced per donor, of which 15% to 20% were non-productive.

General findings and caveats noted by the study authors: A further reported finding was that TCR beta sequences accurately predicted the HLA-A and HLA-B alleles for most subjects in the first cohort. A later analysis found that HLA-associated TCR beta chains were more clonally expanded and had lower generation probabilities than equally common non-associated chains. In a later genetic analysis, fewer N-insertions in productive TCRs were reported among donors in an Asian-associated ancestry cluster than the approximately 670-donor mean. The sequencing pipeline was judged likely to have produced a cluster of highly shared sequence variants as a technical artifact. In the study, approximately 160 TCR beta chains were listed as associated with cytomegalovirus. It was suggested by the authors that the approach could potentially be generalized to other disease states and immunological phenotypes. In a later analysis, TCR association rates were found to vary across HLA loci, with the most associated TCRs seen for DRB1 alleles and the fewest for HLA-C alleles. An earlier analysis of 587 of the donors showed that most TCR beta V segments appeared in productive rearrangements either about 90% or about 30% of the time, which broadly matched IMGT annotations. Strong co-occurrence of HLA alleles, especially DR and DQ, made assigning TCR associations to individual alleles difficult. Sequencing depth was assumed to be roughly uniform across donors in the presence/absence analyses, though that assumption may not hold. Across donors, most TCR sequences were observed very rarely, whereas some public TCRs were present in many individuals. Fewer than 20 rarely observed V segments, including chromosome 9 orphons, were excluded from the earlier analysis of almost 600 of the donors because counts were too low. Correlated functional status among segregating V segments might be attributable to linkage disequilibrium, but an unknown experimental factor could not be ruled out. The 87-base-pair reads could not distinguish some IMGT-functional V segments, including TRBV6-2 and TRBV6-3, so those segments were excluded. A few of the identified cytomegalovirus-associated TCR beta chains were confirmed in vitro to be specific for cytomegalovirus antigens. Most CMV-associated TCR beta chains appeared to be HLA-restricted in a later analysis, and the HLA associations seemed to be driven largely by CMV exposure. Because HLA typing was missing for some donors at each locus, association tests included only the typed subset. In this cohort, only TCR beta chains were sequenced, and detectable features were limited by the absence of alpha or paired-chain data. The classifier was reported to diagnose cytomegalovirus status with high specificity and sensitivity in both the original cohort and the validation cohort. A later analysis reported that several top co-occurrence clusters appeared linked to parvovirus B19, influenza, CMV and Epstein-Barr virus. A later analysis associated 15,000 to 20,000 TCR beta sequences with specific HLA alleles at a false discovery rate of 0.05. An association between a missense DCLRE1C variant and V-gene and J-gene trimming of TCR beta chains was found in a later genetic analysis and replicated in an independent cohort. The only immune exposure information available for the cohort was CMV serostatus.

The library was prepared using the immunoSEQ multiplex PCR assay. For the multiplex PCR, a mixture combining 60 forward primers for TCR Vbeta segments and 13 reverse primers for TCR Jbeta segments was used. The CDR3 region of rearranged TCR beta genes was amplified from genomic DNA by a multiplex PCR assay. Amplified TCR beta libraries were sequenced as 87-base-pair reads on the Illumina HiSeq System. Regarding the original processing steps: In a later analysis, about 80 million unique TCR beta chains were counted across the roughly 610 repertoires, and roughly 9.9 million of these chains were shared by at least two donors. Raw reads were error-corrected and collapsed into unique sequences with a nearest-neighbor algorithm that merged closely related sequences to remove PCR and sequencing errors. To assign V, D and J gene segments, CDR3 sequences were aligned to IMGT reference sequences. For a sequence to be retained, at least a six-nucleotide match to both a V gene segment and a J gene segment was required. Rearrangements were called productive when the CDR3 lacked stop codons and stayed in frame with V and J; all others were non-productive. CDR3 was defined according to IMGT convention as the region running from the second conserved V-encoded cysteine to the conserved J-encoded phenylalanine. In an earlier analysis of 500 to 650 of the donors, sequences lacking an unambiguous match to a single V gene segment were excluded. An earlier analysis of over 450 of the donors classified V segments as functional when productive rearrangements were above 56.7% and as segregating when the standard deviation between donors was above 5%. A statistical classification framework was built for diagnosing cytomegalovirus status from the catalog of TCR beta chain sequences. V and J gene assignment, in a later analysis, came from comparing TCR nucleotide sequences with IMGT/GENE-DB human TR gene sequences. A later analysis assigned CDR3 sequences and most-parsimonious VDJ recombination scenarios with the TCRdist pipeline. In a later analysis, each TCR beta chain was defined by its CDR3 amino acid sequence together with its V-gene family, and reads lacking a unique V-gene family were excluded. As a way to deal with suspected cross-contamination and a sequencing artifact, a later analysis dropped 640 or so nucleotide sequences that were highly shared and had low generation probability. In a later analysis, a clonal expansion index was calculated for each public chain from normalized within-repertoire ranks of inferred template counts. In a later analysis, generation probabilities were computed with a VDJ recombination model fitted to out-of-frame rearrangements, and the resulting probabilities were checked against IGoR. A later analysis scored TCR-TCR, TCR-HLA and TCR-CMV co-occurrence with hypergeometric tests, applying a repertoire-size bias correction to TCR pairs. False discovery rates were estimated in a later analysis by permuting HLA or CMV assignments 20 times. In a later analysis, co-occurring TCRs were grouped using DBSCAN, and TCRdist sequence similarity was added for clustering within HLA-allele-positive subsets. For co-occurrence clustering, repertoires with fewer than 30,000 or more than 120,000 public chains were excluded, along with about five repertoires with anomalous nucleotide sharing. Entries here come from immuneACCESS through TCRdb and include only in-frame sequences with V and J called. Some clones fail to appear in such tables; in the studies checked, an unresolved V gene covers under half of the shortfall, and the cause of the remainder is unknown. V, J and clone size are taken as reported in that table, and D and trimming were inferred from the DNA itself. The sample data list some 120,000 clones, and approximately 85% of these were observed just once. Around 10% of the sample rests with the top ten.

The CDR3 holds 17 amino acids from the cysteine to the phenylalanine. Just the 51-base CDR3 DNA is kept, in frame starting at base 1. Trimming accounts for 10 bases at V and 1 base at J, while the number of junction bases matched to no gene is 11. Via the germline V gene (reference sequence), CDR1 is MNHEY and CDR2 SMNVEV. This clone occurred a few times. Its binding antigen is unknown. Base quality data are lacking; no much larger clone is found one base away. The cohort consisted of some 670 healthy bone marrow donors. Cohort members were all nominally healthy when sampled, although unrecorded immune exposures were likely present. The donor tested CMV seropositive, placing the donor among the roughly 270 seropositive members of the cohort. Each donor provided a peripheral blood sample, and peripheral blood mononuclear cells were used for TCR beta sequencing. Genomic DNA was extracted from the blood cell samples with the Qiagen DNeasy Blood Extraction Kit.

The sample was PBMCs. The chain couples TRBV27 to TRBJ2-1; 12 junctional bases match TRBD2. This TCR derives from a male donor in good health and CMV-seropositive. The base sequence is TGTGCCACCAGGGGGCTAGCGGGAGGGTTTTCCTACAATGAGCAGTTCTTC. This gives the protein CATRGLAGGFSYNEQFF.